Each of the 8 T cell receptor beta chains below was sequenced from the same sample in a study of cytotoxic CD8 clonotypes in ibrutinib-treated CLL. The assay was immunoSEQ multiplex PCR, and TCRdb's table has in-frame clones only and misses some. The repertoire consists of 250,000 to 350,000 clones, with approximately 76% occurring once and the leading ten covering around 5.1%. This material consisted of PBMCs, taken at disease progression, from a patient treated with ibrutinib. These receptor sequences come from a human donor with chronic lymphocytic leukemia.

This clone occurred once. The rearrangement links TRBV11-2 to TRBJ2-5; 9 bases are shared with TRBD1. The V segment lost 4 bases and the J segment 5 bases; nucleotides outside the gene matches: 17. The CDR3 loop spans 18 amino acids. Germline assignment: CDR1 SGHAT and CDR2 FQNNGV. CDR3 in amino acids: CASSWDRDTGRRRETQYF. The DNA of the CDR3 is TGTGCCAGCAGCTGGGACAGGGACACCGGGCGCAGACGGGAGACCCAGTACTTC.

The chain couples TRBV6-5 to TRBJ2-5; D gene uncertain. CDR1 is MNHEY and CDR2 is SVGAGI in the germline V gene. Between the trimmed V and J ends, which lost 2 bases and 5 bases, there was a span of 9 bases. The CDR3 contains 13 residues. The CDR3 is CASSYPAEETQYF. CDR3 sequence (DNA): TGTGCCAGCAGTTACCCCGCTGAGGAGACCCAGTACTTC.

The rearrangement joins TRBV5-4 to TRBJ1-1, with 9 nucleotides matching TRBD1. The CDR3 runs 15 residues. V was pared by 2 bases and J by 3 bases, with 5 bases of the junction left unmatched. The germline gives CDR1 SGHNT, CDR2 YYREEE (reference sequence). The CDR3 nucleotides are TGTGCCAGCAGCTTCAACAGGGGGCTGGACACTGAAGCTTTCTTT. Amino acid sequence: CASSFNRGLDTEAFF.

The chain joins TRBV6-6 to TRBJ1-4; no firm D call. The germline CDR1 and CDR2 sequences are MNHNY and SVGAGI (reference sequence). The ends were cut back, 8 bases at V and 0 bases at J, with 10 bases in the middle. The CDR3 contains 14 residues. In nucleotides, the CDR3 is TGTGCCAGCCGCAAACCCGCAACTAATGAAAAACTGTTTTTT. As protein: CASRKPATNEKLFF.

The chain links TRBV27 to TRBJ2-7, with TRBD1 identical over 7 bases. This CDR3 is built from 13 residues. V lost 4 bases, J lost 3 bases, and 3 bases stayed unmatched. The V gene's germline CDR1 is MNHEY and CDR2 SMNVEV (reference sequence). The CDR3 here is CASSSTGIYEQYF. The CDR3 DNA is TGTGCCAGCAGTTCGACAGGGATCTACGAGCAGTACTTC.

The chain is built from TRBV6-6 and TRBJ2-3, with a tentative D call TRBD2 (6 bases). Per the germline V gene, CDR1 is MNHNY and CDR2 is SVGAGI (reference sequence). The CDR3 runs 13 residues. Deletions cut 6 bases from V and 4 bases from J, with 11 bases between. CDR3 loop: CASSPPSADTQYF. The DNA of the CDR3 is TGTGCCAGCAGCCCCCCTAGCGCAGATACGCAGTATTTT.

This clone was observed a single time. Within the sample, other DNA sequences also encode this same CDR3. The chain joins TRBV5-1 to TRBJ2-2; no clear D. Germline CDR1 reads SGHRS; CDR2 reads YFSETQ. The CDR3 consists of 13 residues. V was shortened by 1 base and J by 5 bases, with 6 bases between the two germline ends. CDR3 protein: CASSLSGTGELFF. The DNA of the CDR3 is TGCGCCAGCAGCTTGTCTGGGACCGGGGAGCTGTTTTTT.

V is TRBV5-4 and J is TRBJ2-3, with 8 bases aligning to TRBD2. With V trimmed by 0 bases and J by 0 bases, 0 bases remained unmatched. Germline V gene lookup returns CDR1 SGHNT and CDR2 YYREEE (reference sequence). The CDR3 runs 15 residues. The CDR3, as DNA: TGTGCCAGCAGCTTGGGCGGGAGGAGCACAGATACGCAGTATTTT. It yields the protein CASSLGGRSTDTQYF.